One and the same sample provided the 20 T cell receptor beta chains below, sequenced in a study of CD8+CD57+ T cells in acquired aplastic anemia. The template for TCR beta VDJ and CDR3 sequence profiling was genomic DNA. TCRdb called the reads again in MiXCR, with one record for every CDR3 protein. The sample lists about 190,000 distinct CDR3 sequences, less than 65% occurring once. The sample comprised sorted CD4+, CD8+, or CD8+CD57+ T cells (not recorded which) from PBMCs. The receptors were gathered from a human donor in good health, serving as a control.

This clonotype has more than one count but fewer than ten. The chain employs TRBV7-8 and TRBJ1-1; a weak D match, TRBD1 (6 bases). The CDR3 is made up of 14 amino acids. Germline CDR1 is SGHVS and CDR2 is FQNEAQ. Deletions cut 5 bases from V and 1 base from J, with 11 bases between. CDR3: CASSNGQPNTEAFF. The CDR3 DNA is TGTGCCAGCAGCAACGGACAGCCGAACACTGAAGCTTTCTTT.

This clonotype was seen at least ten times. V is TRBV5-4 and J is TRBJ1-4; D is perhaps TRBD1 (5 bases). The CDR3 spans 13 residues. Trimming shortened V by 4 bases and J by 6 bases, and 10 bases separated the two germline ends. Germline lookup yields CDR1 SGHNT and CDR2 YYREEE (reference sequence). The CDR3, as DNA: TGTGCCAGCAGCAAGGACATGGATGAAAAACTGTTTTTT. This translates into CASSKDMDEKLFF. The full variable domain, with the rest looked up from reference TRBV5-4 and TRBJ1-4, is ETGVTQSPTHLIKTRGQQVTLRCSSQSGHNTVSWYQQALGQGPQFIFQYYREEENGRGNFPPRFSGLQFPNYSSELNVNALELDDSALYLCASSKDMDEKLFFGSGTQLSVL.

This chain links TRBV20-1 with TRBJ2-1, with D maybe TRBD2 (8 bases). The ends were cut back, 6 bases at V and 4 bases at J, with 16 bases in the middle. CDR3 length: 14 residues. The V gene's germline CDR1 is DFQATT and CDR2 SNEGSKA (reference sequence). CDR3: CSAGGAGGYNEQFF. CDR3 bases: TGCAGTGCCGGGGGGGCAGGGGGGTACAATGAGCAGTTCTTC.

The V gene is TRBV9, the J gene TRBJ2-1; 13 nucleotides match TRBD2. Germline assignment: CDR1 SGDLS and CDR2 YYNGEE. V shed 3 bases and J 9 bases; nucleotides not matched to a gene: 12. The CDR3 totals 17 residues. CDR3 region: CASSEPGLAGQMGEQFF. The CDR3 coding sequence is TGTGCCAGCAGCGAGCCGGGACTAGCGGGGCAAATGGGTGAGCAGTTCTTC.

As to this clonotype: This may stem from a read error, because a much larger clone lies one nucleotide away. V gene TRBV27 combines with J gene TRBJ1-1, with no clear D. The CDR3 has 14 residues. Looked up from germline, CDR1 is MNHEY and CDR2 is SMNVEV (reference sequence). Deletions cut 4 bases from V and 11 bases from J, with 20 bases between. The CDR3 coding sequence is TGTGCCAGCAGTTACCGCTACCGATCCGGGGAGGCTTTCTTT. It yields the protein CASSYRYRSGEAFF.

This clonotype was detected only once. The CDR3 coding sequence is TGTGCCAGCAGCTTTAAGGCTAGCGGTTCAAAGGCTGCTAGCACAGATACGCAGTATTTT. The encoded protein is CASSFKASGSKAASTDTQYF. The chain has TRBV7-6 and TRBJ2-3; 7 bases match TRBD2. Germline V gene data show CDR1 as SGHVS and CDR2 as FNYEAQ. CDR3 size: 20 residues. V trimming: 3 bases; J trimming: 0 bases; junction bases outside the gene matches: 18.

V is TRBV24-1 and J is TRBJ2-6; 9 positions agree with TRBD2. The CDR3 has 17 residues. Per germline, CDR1 KGHDR and CDR2 SFDVKD. The trim removed 4 bases at V and 0 bases at J, leaving 3 bases unmatched. The CDR3 nucleotides are TGTGCCACCAGTGACCCTAGCGGGGTCTCTGGGGCCAACGTCCTGACTTTC. As protein: CATSDPSGVSGANVLTF.

This clonotype was recorded many times. V is TRBV7-9 and J is TRBJ1-2; D gene unclear. Trimming cost V 1 base and J 3 bases, with 6 bases left between them. In germline, CDR1 is SEHNR, CDR2 FQNEAQ (reference sequence). The CDR3 covers 13 residues. The CDR3: CASSLDGDYGYTF. DNA for the CDR3: TGTGCCAGCAGCTTAGACGGGGACTATGGCTACACCTTC.

V gene TRBV30 combines with J gene TRBJ1-1; no clear D gene. The CDR3 covers 13 residues. Germline values: CDR1 GTSNPN, CDR2 SVGIG (reference sequence). V was trimmed by 1 base and J by 1 base, leaving 7 bases between them. CDR3 loop: CAWSGRENTEAFF. As DNA, the CDR3 is TGTGCCTGGAGTGGTAGGGAGAACACTGAAGCTTTCTTT. Looking up the rest from reference TRBV30 and TRBJ1-1 gives the full variable domain: SQTIHQWPATLVQPVGSPLSLECTVEGTSNPNLYWYRQAAGRGLQLLFYSVGIGQISSEVPQNLSASRPQDRQFILSSKKLLLSDSGFYLCAWSGRENTEAFFGQGTRLTVV.

The J gene is TRBJ1-1, the V gene TRBV9, with D possibly matching TRBD1 (5 bases). V lost 0 bases and J 7 bases, leaving 13 bases between the germline ends. The CDR3 is 14 amino acids. Germline loops: CDR1 SGDLS, CDR2 YYNGEE. The CDR3 protein is CASSVVWGSGEAFF. CDR3 nucleotides: TGTGCCAGCAGCGTAGTTTGGGGGAGTGGTGAAGCTTTCTTT.

Many counts were recorded for this clonotype. The chain joins TRBV6-5 to TRBJ2-7; D might be TRBD2 (5 bases). V lost 2 bases and J 7 bases, leaving 18 bases between the germline ends. This CDR3 comprises 15 residues. The germline V gene encodes CDR1 MNHEY and CDR2 SVGAGI. DNA for the CDR3: TGTGCCAGCAGTTACAACTCACCTCCCCCGGGGGAGCAGTACTTC. Translating it yields CASSYNSPPPGEQYF.

Regarding this clonotype: The conserved phenylalanine or tryptophan is not found at the CDR3 terminus, so this likely reflects a read error. No DNA is shown, since the ends of the CDR3 on it are uncertain; the CDR3 is the one TCRdb lists. The chain links TRBV20-1 to TRBJ2-5; the table names TRBD2, a call not compared with the DNA. A total of 8 residues make up the CDR3, ends included. CDR1 and CDR2 from the germline V gene are DFQATT and SNEGSKA (reference sequence). CDR3 sequence reads: CSAIGLAG.

The rearrangement joins TRBV7-2 to TRBJ1-1; D may be TRBD1 (6 bases). The CDR3 is made up of 13 amino acids. The germline V gene has CDR1 SGHTA and CDR2 FQGNSA. Trimming took 6 bases from V and 3 from J, leaving 11 bases between them. The CDR3 protein is CASRLQGDTEAFF. The CDR3 nucleotides are TGTGCCAGCAGGCTACAGGGAGACACTGAAGCTTTCTTT.

This clonotype was recorded many times. The genes are TRBV27 and TRBJ2-5, with D unresolved. V lost 2 bases and J lost 6, with 7 bases in between. CDR1 and CDR2 from the germline V gene are MNHEY and SMNVEV (reference sequence). The CDR3 is 12 residues long. The DNA of the CDR3 is TGTGCCAGCAGTTTAGGTGGGCAGACCCAGTACTTC. It encodes CASSLGGQTQYF.

This clonotype appeared many times. The rearrangement uses TRBV5-1 and TRBJ2-2; D remains ambiguous. The CDR3 totals 13 residues. CDR1 SGHRS and CDR2 YFSETQ come from the germline V gene. Between the trimmed V and J ends, which lost 2 bases and 4 bases, there was a span of 6 bases. The CDR3 DNA is TGCGCCAGCAGCTTTCAAGGCACCGGGGAGCTGTTTTTT. This codes for CASSFQGTGELFF.

This clonotype was observed a handful of times. The chain uses TRBV7-9 and TRBJ2-7, with TRBD2 matching 10 bases. This CDR3 is 16 amino acids long. Germline V gives CDR1 SEHNR, CDR2 FQNEAQ (reference sequence). Trimming removed 0 bases from V and 4 bases from J; junction bases left unmatched: 6. CDR3 sequence reads: CASSLASSGGGYEQYF. CDR3 in DNA: TGTGCCAGCAGCTTAGCGTCCAGCGGGGGGGGATACGAGCAGTACTTC.

In its sample, this clonotype was seen many times. V is TRBV6-2 or TRBV6-3 and J is TRBJ2-5; TRBD1 agrees at 7 bases. V lost 7 bases to trimming and J lost 3 bases; unmatched junction nucleotides: 5. The CDR3 length is 13 residues. Looked up from germline, CDR1 is MNHEY and CDR2 is SVGEGT. The CDR3 loop reads CASNRDSKETQYF. The CDR3 region has the DNA TGTGCCAGCAACCGGGACAGCAAAGAGACCCAGTACTTC.

The rearrangement links TRBV5-4 to TRBJ2-1, with D uncertain. CDR1 and CDR2 from the germline V gene are SGHNT and YYREEE (reference sequence). V was pared by 3 bases and J by 8 bases, with 9 bases between. This CDR3 is built from 12 residues. The CDR3 reads CASSSPGDEQFF. In DNA, the CDR3 is TGTGCCAGCAGCTCCCCTGGAGATGAGCAGTTCTTC.

This clonotype was seen ten or more times. The chain has TRBV20-1 and TRBJ1-4; 9 bases fit TRBD1. The CDR3 is made up of 15 amino acids. Germline V gene data show CDR1 as DFQATT and CDR2 as SNEGSKA (reference sequence). V shed 0 bases and J 7 bases; nucleotides not matched to a gene: 6. Here the CDR3 DNA reads TGCAGTGCTAGAGATCCCACAGGGGGCATTGAAAAACTGTTTTTT. Its translation is CSARDPTGGIEKLFF.

CDR3 sequence (DNA): TGTGCCACCCCTGGGGCAGAGGGAAAGACCCAGTACTTC. Translated, it gives CATPGAEGKTQYF. The chain employs TRBV10-3 and TRBJ2-5; D could derive from TRBD1 or TRBD2 (5 bases each). The CDR3 has 13 amino acids. Germline V gives CDR1 ENHRY, CDR2 SYGVKD. Trimming took off 10 bases at V and 6 bases at J, with 18 bases between the two ends.